This T cell receptor beta chain was documented in a study of cytomegalovirus exposure and HLA in healthy donors. Study results and limitations: In the 95 to 150 validation repertoires, a later analysis found that first-cohort TCR clusters tended to co-occur. Per published reports, the classifier diagnosed cytomegalovirus status with high specificity and sensitivity.

From germline, CDR1 is LNHDA and CDR2 SQIVND (reference sequence). V lost 7 bases and J lost 4; bases outside the gene matches: 14. The CDR3 length is 16 residues. Assay: immunoSEQ multiplex PCR; the TCRdb copy retains only in-frame clones and omits some. The sample consists of about 330,000 clones, 86% of them appearing once. On this clone itself: Its antigen remains unidentified.

The chain couples TRBV19 to TRBJ1-2, with 8 bases lining up with TRBD1. The sample taken for sequencing was PBMCs. The TCR originated in a woman younger than 35 in good health and CMV-seronegative. CDR3 region: CASMGPPTGAGYGYTF. The CDR3 region has the DNA TGTGCCAGTATGGGCCCCCCGACAGGGGCTGGCTATGGCTACACCTTC.